The source of this T cell receptor beta chain is a study of PD-1 blockade in classical Hodgkin lymphoma. Findings of the study overall: There was a significant rise in CD4+ TCR diversity by C4D1, with no such rise for CD8+. Before treatment, complete responders showed about the same diversity as newly diagnosed patients.

Germline CDR1 and CDR2: MNHEY and SVGAGI. V was clipped by 6 bases and J by 5 bases; unmatched bases: 8. This CDR3 has 14 amino acids. Every one of the patients relapsed after autologous stem cell transplantation (brentuximab vedotin exposure was variable). Worth noting for this clone: Its target is not known.

Some clones are missing from TCRdb's copy, which holds only in-frame ones; the method was immunoSEQ multiplex PCR. Of about 90,000 clones listed, about 93% are singletons. The origin of this receptor is a human donor with classical Hodgkin lymphoma. This specimen consisted of peripheral blood mononuclear cells (PBMCs), obtained before the second cycle of nivolumab. This chain joins TRBV6-5 and TRBJ2-5; 8 bases map to TRBD1. CDR3 protein: CASSRDRFKETQYF. CDR3 coding DNA: TGTGCCAGCAGCAGGGACAGGTTCAAGGAGACCCAGTACTTC.